A selection of T cell receptor beta chains follows, all from one sample in a study of radiotherapy plus CTLA-4 blockade in lung cancer. The assay was immunoSEQ multiplex PCR, and TCRdb's table has in-frame clones only and misses some. The top ten clones hold roughly 3.5% of a sample with roughly 120,000 clones, more than 65% of them seen once. Specimen: peripheral blood, collected from a patient treated with radiotherapy plus ipilimumab. Receptors were obtained from a human donor with non-small cell lung cancer that progressed on radiotherapy plus ipilimumab. Some clones in this sample may be carry-over from other donors' samples. Each CDR3 is given with its conserved first and last residue. A D gene is named only where the DNA matches it firmly. Some rows have no size entry. The others give once, few or many, or a class for an expanded clone.

j_call clone_size d_call v_call cdr3_aa cdr3_nt
TRBJ1-1 NA NA TRBV7-2 CASSFRRTEAFF TGTGCCAGCAGCTTTCGACGGACTGAAGCTTTCTTT
TRBJ2-1 NA TRBD2 TRBV7-3 CASSPAGGHNGQFF TGTGCCAGCAGCCCAGCGGGGGGGCATAATGGGCAGTTCTTC
TRBJ2-2 NA NA TRBV27 CASRGLGAGELFF TGTGCCAGCAGGGGTCTTGGGGCCGGGGAGCTGTTTTTT
TRBJ2-1 NA NA TRBV6-5 CASSERGFSYNEQFF TGTGCCAGCAGCGAGAGGGGGTTCTCCTACAATGAGCAGTTCTTC
TRBJ2-3 few TRBD2 TRBV15 CATSRAGGPTDTQYF TGTGCCACCAGCAGAGCGGGGGGGCCCACAGATACGCAGTATTTT
TRBJ2-6 NA NA TRBV5-1 CASSSLSSGANVLTF TGCGCCAGCAGTAGCCTCAGTTCTGGGGCCAACGTCCTGACTTTC
TRBJ2-3 NA NA TRBV7-2 CASSLAWTKDTQYF TGTGCCAGCAGCTTAGCCTGGACTAAAGATACGCAGTATTTT
TRBJ2-1 NA NA TRBV5-6 CASSFRWPGSIGEQFF TGTGCCAGCAGCTTTAGGTGGCCGGGGTCGATAGGTGAGCAGTTCTTC
TRBJ2-5 NA NA TRBV5-6 CASSLSGPLQETQYF TGTGCCAGCAGCCTCTCGGGACCACTCCAAGAGACCCAGTACTTC
TRBJ2-7 NA NA TRBV5-4 CASSRELGSSYEQYF TGTGCCAGCAGCCGAGAGTTGGGCAGTTCCTACGAGCAGTACTTC
TRBJ1-2 NA TRBD1 TRBV7-9 CASSFGAGGDGYTF TGTGCCAGCAGCTTCGGGGCAGGGGGCGATGGCTACACCTTC
TRBJ1-2 NA NA TRBV7-2 CASSPGAQGANYGYTF TGTGCCAGCAGCCCGGGGGCACAAGGAGCTAACTATGGCTACACCTTC
TRBJ2-3 NA NA TRBV10-3 CAISDTGKLGDTQYF TGTGCCATCAGTGATACCGGGAAGCTAGGAGATACGCAGTATTTT
TRBJ2-2 NA NA TRBV7-2 CASSLFRDTGELFF TGCGCCAGCAGCTTGTTCCGGGACACCGGGGAGCTGTTTTTT
TRBJ1-2 few NA TRBV28 CASSRTRFRAFENGYTF TGTGCCAGCAGCCGAACCCGCTTCAGGGCATTTGAGAATGGCTACACCTTC
TRBJ2-7 NA TRBD1 TRBV5-6 CASRLTGVYEQYF TGTGCCAGCAGATTGACAGGGGTCTACGAGCAGTACTTC
TRBJ1-2 NA TRBD1 TRBV5-1 CASSQLGTGAGYTF TGCGCCAGCAGCCAACTGGGGACAGGGGCTGGCTACACCTTC
TRBJ2-7 NA NA TRBV5-1 CASSLGLTGLSYEQYF TGCGCCAGCAGCTTGGGCCTGACGGGACTGTCCTACGAGCAGTACTTC
TRBJ2-1 NA NA TRBV7-9 CASSPQPGGAYNEQFF TGTGCCAGCAGCCCACAACCGGGTGGGGCCTACAATGAGCAGTTCTTC
TRBJ1-2 NA TRBD1 TRBV6-1 CASRDRIHGYTF TGTGCCAGCAGGGACAGGATCCATGGCTACACCTTC
TRBJ1-2 NA TRBD1 TRBV6-5 CASSPSRTGGYGYTF TGTGCCAGCAGCCCTTCACGGACAGGGGGCTATGGCTACACCTTC
TRBJ2-7 NA NA TRBV5-4 CASSFDSGISSYEQYF TGTGCCAGCAGCTTTGATTCGGGTATTAGCTCCTACGAGCAGTACTTC
TRBJ2-7 NA NA TRBV7-2 CASSLAHQDEQYF TGTGCCAGCAGCTTAGCGCATCAGGACGAGCAGTACTTC
TRBJ2-5 NA NA TRBV6-1 CASSFSEVRETQYF TGTGCCAGCAGCTTCTCGGAGGTACGGGAGACCCAGTACTTC